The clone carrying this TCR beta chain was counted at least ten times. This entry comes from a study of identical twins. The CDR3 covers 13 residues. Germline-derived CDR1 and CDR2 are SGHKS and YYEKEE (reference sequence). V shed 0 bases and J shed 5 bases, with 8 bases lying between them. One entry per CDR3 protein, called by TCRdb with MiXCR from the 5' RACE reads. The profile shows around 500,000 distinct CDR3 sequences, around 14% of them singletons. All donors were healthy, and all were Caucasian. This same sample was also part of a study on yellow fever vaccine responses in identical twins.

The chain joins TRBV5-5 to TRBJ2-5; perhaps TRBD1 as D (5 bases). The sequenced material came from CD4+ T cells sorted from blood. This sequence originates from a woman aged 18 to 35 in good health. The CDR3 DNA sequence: TGTGCCAGCAGCTTGGGAAACAGGGAGACCCAGTACTTC. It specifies CASSLGNRETQYF.